This is a list of T cell receptor beta chains from one sample in a study of post-analysis software for immune sequencing data. Each CDR3 protein is one row after TCRdb ran MiXCR on the PCR reads. The sample has 750,000 to 900,000 distinct CDR3 sequences; roughly 50% are singletons. What was sequenced was blood. Source of these receptors: a girl between 5 and 17 years old with multiple sclerosis. CDR3s include the opening cysteine and the closing phenylalanine or tryptophan. The order of the fields is V gene, J gene, D gene, clone size, CDR3 DNA, CDR3 protein. The D gene is left open where the match is weak. Size is stated for part of the rows, as once, few or many counts, or as a class when the clone is expanded.

v_call: TRBV12-3/TRBV12-4; j_call: TRBJ1-2; d_call: TRBD1; clone_size: .; cdr3_nt: TGTGCCAGCAGTTTACACGGACAGGGAATTACGGGCTATGGCTACACCTTC; cdr3_aa: CASSLHGQGITGYGYTF
v_call: TRBV20-1; j_call: TRBJ2-7; d_call: .; clone_size: .; cdr3_nt: TGCAGTGCTAGGCATGTGCCGGCAGCAAATTACGAGCAGTACTTC; cdr3_aa: CSARHVPAANYEQYF
v_call: TRBV28; j_call: TRBJ2-3; d_call: TRBD2; clone_size: .; cdr3_nt: TGTGCCAGCAGTCCCGGGACTAGCGGGACCCAGTTAGATACGCAGTATTTT; cdr3_aa: CASSPGTSGTQLDTQYF
v_call: TRBV5-5; j_call: TRBJ2-1; d_call: TRBD2; clone_size: .; cdr3_nt: TGTGCCAGCAGCCAGACTAGCGGGATATCCTACAATGAGCAGTTCTTC; cdr3_aa: CASSQTSGISYNEQFF
v_call: TRBV9; j_call: TRBJ1-2; d_call: .; clone_size: once; cdr3_nt: TGTGCCAGCAGCGTAGGGTGGGGAGGGACCAACTATGGCTACACCTTC; cdr3_aa: CASSVGWGGTNYGYTF
v_call: TRBV20-1; j_call: TRBJ2-7; d_call: .; clone_size: .; cdr3_nt: TGCAGTGCCATCCCTTCGCAGGGGTTGAGCTACGAGCAGTACTTC; cdr3_aa: CSAIPSQGLSYEQYF
v_call: TRBV6-5; j_call: TRBJ1-2; d_call: .; clone_size: .; cdr3_nt: TGTGCCAGCAGTTACGGTGTTCCAGACTATGGCTACACCTTC; cdr3_aa: CASSYGVPDYGYTF
v_call: TRBV4-2; j_call: TRBJ1-1; d_call: TRBD1; clone_size: few; cdr3_nt: TGTGCCAGCAGCCGGCAGGGGGATGACACTGAAGCTTTCTTT; cdr3_aa: CASSRQGDDTEAFF
v_call: TRBV10-2; j_call: TRBJ1-2; d_call: .; clone_size: few; cdr3_nt: TGCGCCAGCAGTGGGCGACAGGCCGGCTACACCTTC; cdr3_aa: CASSGRQAGYTF
v_call: TRBV7-2; j_call: TRBJ2-4; d_call: .; clone_size: .; cdr3_nt: TGTGCCAGCAGCTTAGGAGGAAGGACAGCAAACATTCAGTACTTC; cdr3_aa: CASSLGGRTANIQYF
v_call: TRBV5-1; j_call: TRBJ2-7; d_call: TRBD1; clone_size: many; cdr3_nt: TGCGCCAGCAGCTTACCTTCCCGGGACAGGTTCCACTACGAGCAGTACTTC; cdr3_aa: CASSLPSRDRFHYEQYF